The TCR beta chain described here comes from a study of shared clonotypes between healthy human individuals. The V end was cut by 6 bases, the J end by 3 bases, with 11 bases between. The CDR3 loop spans 14 amino acids. CDR1 and CDR2 (germline): SNHLY, FYNNEI. Notes on the study in general: Enrolling few donors narrowed the genetic and exposure-history diversity that was represented. Non-shared clonotypes showed lower generation probabilities than clonotypes common to all four donors. Researchers sampled blood only, noting tissue repertoires likely differ. What rarefaction showed was incomplete sorted-subset sequencing despite large depth.

This clone was seen once. What it binds is not known. TCRdb's table, derived via immunoSEQ multiplex PCR, lists solely in-frame clones and lacks some. Counted here are under 650,000 clones, almost 97% occurring once; the ten biggest clones make up 0.05% to 0.07%. The rearrangement joins TRBV2 to TRBJ1-4, with D uncertain. Input material: naive CD4+ T cells sorted from blood. Subset defined: CD45RA+ positively selected. This clonotype was obtained from a woman under 40 in good health. CDR3 protein: CASRGQRANEKLFF. As DNA, the CDR3 is TGTGCCAGCAGAGGGCAGAGAGCTAATGAAAAACTGTTTTTT. Together with reference TRBV2 and TRBJ1-4, the CDR3 gives the full variable domain: EPEVTQTPSHQVTQMGQEVILRCVPISNHLYFYWYRQILGQKVEFLVSFYNNEISEKSEIFDDQFSVERPDGSNFTLKIRSTKLEDSAMYFCASRGQRANEKLFFGSGTQLSVL.